These T cell receptor beta chains were read from a single sample in a study of neurological immune-mediated disorders. TCRdb reprocessed the 5' RACE reads with MiXCR, giving one entry per CDR3 protein. The data hold 65,000 to 85,000 distinct CDR3 sequences, with 5.8% observed a single time. Material: PBMCs. The receptors come from an older woman with multiple sclerosis. The conserved cysteine and the conserved F or W are not part of the CDR3 here. D genes are given only for firm matches. A clone size is listed for some rows: how often the clone was seen (once, few, many), or a class if it is expanded.

J gene,V gene,D gene,clone size,CDR3 protein
TRBJ2-3,TRBV12-3/TRBV12-4,TRBD2,many,ASSLTSGGDTQY
TRBJ2-5,TRBV5-5,TRBD1,many,ASSPQGEETQY
TRBJ1-6,TRBV20-1,.,many,SARSLAENSPLH
.,TRBV20-1,.,.,SARDPGPGSYNYEQF
TRBJ1-2,TRBV5-1,.,many,ASSLRQNDGYT
TRBJ2-7,TRBV6-5,TRBD1,many,ASSPRQGWSYEQY
TRBJ1-4,TRBV12-2,.,.,ASRLWAHWEKLF
TRBJ2-7,TRBV20-1,.,many,SAREGGAATYEQY
TRBJ1-2,TRBV20-1,.,many,SASLGVGGYT
TRBJ2-7,TRBV5-1,.,many,ASSFNPGNSYEQY
TRBJ1-2,TRBV6-2/TRBV6-3,.,many,ASSYPLNYGYT
TRBJ2-5,TRBV4-2,.,.,ASSQGGDLERETQY
TRBJ1-6,TRBV6-2/TRBV6-3,TRBD1,many,ASSSPGQNSSPLH
TRBJ1-2,TRBV24-1,.,many,ATSDPGTLYGYT
TRBJ1-1,TRBV12-3/TRBV12-4,.,many,ASSLMGDTEAF
TRBJ2-1,TRBV20-1,TRBD2,many,SPTLGTSGGRDEQF
TRBJ1-5,TRBV6-1,TRBD1,many,ASSRTGKDQPQH
TRBJ2-7,TRBV7-9,.,many,ASSPDTYSYEQY
TRBJ2-7,TRBV20-1,.,many,SAPGDSGYEQY
TRBJ2-1,TRBV5-1,TRBD2,many,ASSLRGGPNEQF
TRBJ1-6,TRBV20-1,.,many,SARVLGHVNSPLH
TRBJ2-7,TRBV30,.,many,AWGPQEQY
TRBJ1-1,TRBV14,.,.,ASSHEGANTEAF
TRBJ2-1,TRBV5-1,.,many,ASSSPLGTSYNEQF
TRBJ2-3,TRBV5-1,.,many,ASSLDRTQDTQY
TRBJ2-3,TRBV7-9,TRBD2,many,ASSFSGGGTSTDTQY
TRBJ2-1,TRBV3-1,.,many,ASSQDQPSFNEQF
TRBJ2-3,TRBV12-3/TRBV12-4,.,many,ASSSGGFTDTQY
TRBJ2-2,TRBV12-3/TRBV12-4,TRBD1,many,ASSGQGYTGELF
TRBJ1-1,TRBV11-3,.,many,ASSSRVGTEAF
TRBJ2-1,TRBV6-1,.,many,ASSEGVGVYNEQF
TRBJ1-1,TRBV6-6,.,few,ASSYVNTEAF
TRBJ2-5,TRBV20-1,.,many,SARETQY
TRBJ2-7,TRBV7-8,.,many,ASSWGDSDYEQY
TRBJ2-2,TRBV28,.,many,ASGPNSNTGELF
TRBJ2-4,TRBV7-2,.,many,ASSLSLGLGGKNIQY
TRBJ2-1,TRBV7-9,.,many,ASSFPNEQF
TRBJ2-1,TRBV29-1,TRBD1,many,SAEGQGASEQF
TRBJ2-7,TRBV3-1,TRBD2,many,ASSRKGEGSSEQY
TRBJ2-3,TRBV6-1,.,many,ASSADQGYTQY
TRBJ2-7,TRBV20-1,.,many,SARDRGRGLSYEQY
TRBJ2-7,TRBV20-1,TRBD2,many,SANRASGPSEQY
TRBJ2-7,TRBV10-3,TRBD2,many,AISEPGTSGHEQY
TRBJ1-5,TRBV5-1,.,many,ASSLEGKNQPQH
TRBJ1-6,TRBV6-1,.,many,ASSVSGRNSPLH
TRBJ2-2,TRBV7-9,TRBD2,many,ASSSLPGLANTGELF
TRBJ2-5,TRBV20-1,TRBD1,many,SASPQGEETQY